Below, 19 T cell receptor beta chains from the same sample are listed, as sequenced in a study of T cells in Graves' hyperthyroidism and ophthalmopathy. Amplification targeted TCR beta CDR3 regions from RNA transcripts. The HTBI primer set was used in a first-round RT-PCR of the TCR CDR3. Via MiXCR, TCRdb re-called the multiplex PCR reads, giving one row per CDR3 protein. Of some 700,000 distinct CDR3 sequences listed, roughly 17% are singletons. The material sequenced was blood. These TCRs come from a man in his fifties or sixties with Graves' hyperthyroidism.

V gene TRBV6-1 combines with J gene TRBJ2-2; a possible D gene is TRBD2 (5 bases). CDR3 length equals 12 residues. CDR1 MNHNS and CDR2 SASEGT come from the germline V gene. Deletions cut 5 bases from V and 11 bases from J, with 12 bases between. CDR3 residues: CASSSGYLELFF. CDR3 sequence (DNA): TGTGCCAGCAGTAGCGGTTACCTCGAGCTGTTTTTT.

This clonotype was detected ten times or more. V is TRBV7-3 and J is TRBJ1-1, with D possibly being TRBD1 (6 bases). The length of the CDR3 is 16 residues. Germline loops: CDR1 SGHTA, CDR2 FQGTGA. V lost 5 bases and J lost 3, with 19 bases in between. The CDR3 nucleotides read TGTGCCAGCAGCCAATTAGGGGGAGGGGAGGACACTGAAGCTTTCTTT. This codes for CASSQLGGGEDTEAFF.

The V and J genes are TRBV5-1 and TRBJ1-5; D gene uncertain. Germline V gene sequence: CDR1 SGHRS, CDR2 YFSETQ. V gave up 4 bases and J gave up 5 bases, with 13 bases separating them. The CDR3 spans 14 residues. The CDR3, as DNA: TGCGCCAGCAGCCCGGCCAGAGAGGATCAGCCCCAGCATTTT. It encodes CASSPAREDQPQHF.

This clonotype was detected many times. This rearrangement joins TRBV29-1 to TRBJ2-7, with D possibly matching TRBD1 (7 bases). Germline V gene lookup returns CDR1 SQVTM and CDR2 ANQGSEA. This CDR3 comprises 15 residues. V dropped 5 bases and J dropped 5 bases, with 22 bases sitting between them. In DNA form, the CDR3 reads TGCAGCGTTCCTGTTCTGGGGCAGGGGGGAAACGAGCAGTACTTC. As protein: CSVPVLGQGGNEQYF.

The table lists this clonotype with many counts. V is TRBV7-9 and J is TRBJ2-3, with 12 bases aligning to TRBD2. Per the germline V gene, CDR1 is SEHNR and CDR2 is FQNEAQ (reference sequence). With 5 bases clipped from V and 5 bases from J, the junction kept 5 bases outside the gene matches. This CDR3 spans 15 amino acids. As DNA, the CDR3 is TGTGCCAGCAGCCGACTAGCGGGAGTCAGAGATACGCAGTATTTT. Protein: CASSRLAGVRDTQYF.

This clonotype was recorded at least ten times. J is TRBJ1-2 and V is TRBV6-1, with D uncertain. The CDR3 extends over 15 amino acids. CDR1 is MNHNS, CDR2 SASEGT, per germline. V was trimmed by 3 bases and J by 4 bases, leaving 15 bases between them. The CDR3 sequence is CASSETSVRGYGYTF. CDR3 sequence (DNA): TGTGCCAGCAGTGAGACATCGGTGCGGGGCTATGGCTACACCTTC.

This clonotype was counted at least ten times. The chain links TRBV9 to TRBJ2-2, with a tentative D call TRBD2 (6 bases). This CDR3 contains 15 residues. CDR1 is SGDLS, CDR2 YYNGEE, per germline. Trimming shortened V by 0 bases and J by 3 bases, and 9 bases separated the two germline ends. Here the CDR3 DNA reads TGTGCCAGCAGCGTAGCGGGAGCGGACACCGGGGAGCTGTTTTTT. Residues: CASSVAGADTGELFF.

The gene calls are TRBV5-4 and TRBJ2-1; weak D call: TRBD2 (6 bases). This CDR3 has 15 residues. From germline, CDR1 is SGHNT and CDR2 YYREEE (reference sequence). Trimming pared 5 bases from V and 7 bases from J, leaving 19 bases between. The CDR3 nucleotides are TGTGCCAGCAGTCCGATGGGGGGTGCGGCGAATGAGCAGTTCTTC. It specifies CASSPMGGAANEQFF.

This clonotype was recorded at least ten times. The chain combines TRBV30 with TRBJ1-1; D not certain. CDR1 GTSNPN and CDR2 SVGIG come from the germline V gene (reference sequence). Between the trimmed V and J ends, which lost 2 bases and 7 bases, there was a span of 14 bases. This CDR3 has 13 amino acids. The CDR3 loop reads CAWSLPGLGEAFF. The CDR3 DNA follows: TGTGCCTGGAGTCTCCCTGGGCTCGGTGAAGCTTTCTTT.

This sequence joins TRBV11-2 and TRBJ1-3, with D tentatively TRBD1 (5 bases). V lost 5 bases, J lost 2 bases, and 16 bases lay in between. The CDR3 covers 16 residues. Per germline, CDR1 SGHAT and CDR2 FQNNGV. CDR3 residues: CASSRQGAFAGNTIYF. For the CDR3, the DNA is TGTGCCAGCAGCCGCCAGGGTGCTTTTGCTGGAAACACCATATATTTT.

Turning to this clonotype: Given a much more abundant clone one base away, this may be a read error. The chain has TRBV7-2 and TRBJ2-7, with no clear D. CDR3 length: 12 residues. Per the germline V gene, CDR1 is SGHTA and CDR2 is FQGNSA. Trimming left V 4 bases short and J 6 bases short, with 10 bases between. CDR3 coding DNA: TGTGCCAGCAGCTCGGACCAATCCGAGCAGTACTTC. It encodes CASSSDQSEQYF.

This clonotype was detected only a few times. The chain combines TRBV7-9 with TRBJ1-4, with unresolved D. The CDR3 has 14 residues. CDR1 and CDR2 from the germline V gene are SEHNR and FQNEAQ (reference sequence). V lost 6 bases to trimming and J lost 7 bases, with 15 bases between them. The CDR3 region has the DNA TGTGCCAGCAGTTCCCCGCATGGCGTTGAAAAACTGTTTTTT. It codes for CASSSPHGVEKLFF. The entire variable domain, with the rest obtained from reference TRBV7-9 and TRBJ1-4, is as follows: DTGVSQNPRHKITKRGQNVTFRCDPISEHNRLYWYRQTLGQGPEFLTYFQNEAQLEKSRLLSDRFSAERPKGSFSTLEIQRTEQGDSAMYLCASSSPHGVEKLFFGSGTQLSVL.

This chain connects TRBV6-1 to TRBJ2-7; TRBD1 aligns across 9 bases. After removal of 6 bases from V and 2 bases from J, the junction contained 8 bases not matched to a gene. There are 15 residues in the CDR3. Per germline, CDR1 MNHNS and CDR2 SASEGT. DNA of the CDR3: TGTGCCAGCAGAGTCACAGGGGGCGAACCCTACGAGCAGTACTTC. Translation: CASRVTGGEPYEQYF.

This rearrangement joins TRBV9 to TRBJ2-1; D might be TRBD2 (5 bases). The length of the CDR3 is 14 residues. Germline V gene sequence: CDR1 SGDLS, CDR2 YYNGEE. The V and J ends lost 6 bases and 6 bases respectively, with 16 bases between them. The CDR3 bases are TGTGCCAGCACCCAAGCGGCTCCTGGCAATGAGCAGTTCTTC. Protein product: CASTQAAPGNEQFF.

Comments on this clonotype: Germline is not matched at one junction end, which may reflect a read error. V gene TRBV9 combines with J gene TRBJ1-1, with D tentatively TRBD1 (6 bases). Per the germline V gene, CDR1 is SGDLS and CDR2 is YYNGEE. The CDR3 extends over 14 amino acids. The CDR3 loop is CASSDRDTDTEASF. In DNA, the CDR3 is TGTGCCAGCAGCGACCGGGACACTGACACTGAAGCTTCCTTT.

This clonotype was detected many times. The V gene is TRBV5-5, the J gene TRBJ2-5; 9 bases are a match to TRBD2. The CDR3 loop spans 15 amino acids. Germline V gene data show CDR1 as SGHKS and CDR2 as YYEKEE (reference sequence). Trimming at V came to 4 bases and at J to 5 bases, leaving 9 bases not matched to a gene. The CDR3 DNA is TGTGCCAGCAGCACGGGAGGACTAGCGAGGGAGACCCAGTACTTC. Protein product: CASSTGGLARETQYF. Full variable domain (missing parts from reference TRBV5-5 and TRBJ2-5): DAGVTQSPTHLIKTRGQQVTLRCSPISGHKSVSWYQQVLGQGPQFIFQYYEKEERGRGNFPDRFSARQFPNYSSELNVNALLLGDSALYLCASSTGGLARETQYFGPGTRLLVL.

Notes on this clonotype: This may stem from a read error, because a much larger clone lies one nucleotide away. The V and J genes are TRBV11-2 and TRBJ1-1; D uncertain. This CDR3 has 14 residues. Germline CDR1 is SGHAT and CDR2 is FQNNGV. The CDR3: CASSSSGRATVAFF. The CDR3 DNA reads as TGTGCCAGCAGCTCCTCTGGGCGAGCCACTGTAGCTTTCTTT.

This clonotype came up a few times. The chain couples TRBV6-1 to TRBJ2-5; tentatively, D is TRBD2 (6 bases). Germline V gives CDR1 MNHNS, CDR2 SASEGT. This CDR3 comprises 16 residues. Trimming removed 5 bases at V and 0 bases at J, with 16 bases between. Written as DNA, the CDR3 is TGTGCCAGCAGTCAATACCCAGGGACTTACCAAGAGACCCAGTACTTC. Translation: CASSQYPGTYQETQYF.

V usage is TRBV29-1 and J usage is TRBJ1-2; D is undetermined. The CDR3 is 12 amino acids. Per germline, CDR1 SQVTM and CDR2 ANQGSEA. V lost 8 bases to trimming and J lost 10 bases, with 20 bases between them. CDR3 DNA: TGCAGCAGCCAAGCCCCAGGTCGCGACTACACCTTC. Its translation is CSSQAPGRDYTF. Using reference TRBV29-1 and TRBJ1-2 for the parts outside the CDR3, the full variable domain is SAVISQKPSRDICQRGTSLTIQCQVDSQVTMMFWYRQQPGQSLTLIATANQGSEATYESGFVIDKFPISRPNLTFSTLTVSNMSPEDSSIYLCSSQAPGRDYTFGSGTRLTVV.